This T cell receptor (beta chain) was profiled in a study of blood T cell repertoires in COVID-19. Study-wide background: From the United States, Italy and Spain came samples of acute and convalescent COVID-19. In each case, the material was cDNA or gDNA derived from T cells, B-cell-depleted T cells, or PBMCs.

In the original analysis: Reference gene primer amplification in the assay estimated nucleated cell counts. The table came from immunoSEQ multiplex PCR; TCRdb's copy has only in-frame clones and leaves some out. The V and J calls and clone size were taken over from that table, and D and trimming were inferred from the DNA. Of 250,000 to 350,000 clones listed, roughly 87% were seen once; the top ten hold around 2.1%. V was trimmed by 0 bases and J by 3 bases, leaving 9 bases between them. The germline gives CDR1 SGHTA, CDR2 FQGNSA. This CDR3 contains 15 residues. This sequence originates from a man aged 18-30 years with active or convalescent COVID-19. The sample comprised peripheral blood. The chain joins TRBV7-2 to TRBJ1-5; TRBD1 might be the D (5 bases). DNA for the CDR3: TGTGCCAGCAGCTTAGCTTTAGGGGCCAATCAGCCCCAGCATTTT. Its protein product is CASSLALGANQPQHF.